This T cell receptor (beta chain) was retrieved from a study of T-cell memory formation after mild COVID-19. TCRdb re-derived calls from the 5' RACE reads in MiXCR, one entry per CDR3 protein. The table includes around 300,000 distinct CDR3 sequences, approximately 8% detected once. Sample: PBMCs or a T cell subset sorted from them (not recorded which). The sequence derives from a man between 18 and 35 years old who had mild COVID-19 (a few samples of this study predate the infection). Cell type and time point are not known.

The CDR3 DNA reads TGTGCCAGCAGCTTAGACCGGGACAACAAAAACATTCAGTACTTC. Encoded protein: CASSLDRDNKNIQYF. The chain couples TRBV7-8 to TRBJ2-4, with a tentative D call TRBD1 (6 bases). The germline V gene has CDR1 SGHVS and CDR2 FQNEAQ. This CDR3 contains 15 residues. V dropped 1 base and J dropped 3 bases, with 10 bases sitting between them.